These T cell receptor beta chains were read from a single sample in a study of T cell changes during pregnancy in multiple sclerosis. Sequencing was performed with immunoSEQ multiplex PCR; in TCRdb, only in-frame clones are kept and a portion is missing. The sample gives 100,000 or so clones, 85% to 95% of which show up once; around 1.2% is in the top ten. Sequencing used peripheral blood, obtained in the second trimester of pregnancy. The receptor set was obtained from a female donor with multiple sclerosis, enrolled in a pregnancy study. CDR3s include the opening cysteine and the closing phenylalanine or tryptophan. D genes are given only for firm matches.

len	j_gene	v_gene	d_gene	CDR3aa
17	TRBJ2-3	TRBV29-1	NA	CSVEDRRAGAGTDTQYF
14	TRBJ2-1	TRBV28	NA	CASRGLNLYNEQFF
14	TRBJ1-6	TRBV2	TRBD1	CASKTGTGESPLHF
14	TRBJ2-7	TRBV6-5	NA	CASSYQGGTYEQYF
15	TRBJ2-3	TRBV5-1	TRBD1	CASSLGQGGIDTQYF
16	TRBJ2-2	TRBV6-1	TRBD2	CASSGLAGWDTGELFF
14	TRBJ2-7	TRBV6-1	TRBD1	CASSESLQGGEQYF
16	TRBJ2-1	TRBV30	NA	CAWMKGPGRSYNEQFF
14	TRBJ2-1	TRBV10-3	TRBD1	CATGPGQADNEQFF
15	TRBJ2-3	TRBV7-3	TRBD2	CASRSSGTLTDTQYF
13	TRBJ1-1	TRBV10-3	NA	CAANRGVDTEAFF
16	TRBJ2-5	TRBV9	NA	CASSEGGRRVSETQYF
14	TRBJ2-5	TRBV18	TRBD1	CASSPPAGGETQYF
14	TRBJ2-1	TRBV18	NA	CASSPGGLGNEQFF
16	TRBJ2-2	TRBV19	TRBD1	CASSPPGQGNPGELFF
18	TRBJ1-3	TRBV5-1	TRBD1	CASSLESLRGLSGNTIYF
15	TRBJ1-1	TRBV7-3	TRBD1	CASSPDRGMNTEAFF
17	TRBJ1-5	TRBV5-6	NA	CASSSYQRGRSNQPQHF
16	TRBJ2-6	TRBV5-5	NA	CASSPDRSSGANVLTF
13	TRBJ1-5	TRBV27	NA	CASSRQVNQPQHF
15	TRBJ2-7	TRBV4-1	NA	CASSQDRSATTEQYF
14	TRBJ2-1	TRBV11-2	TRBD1	CASRLQQGVSEQFF